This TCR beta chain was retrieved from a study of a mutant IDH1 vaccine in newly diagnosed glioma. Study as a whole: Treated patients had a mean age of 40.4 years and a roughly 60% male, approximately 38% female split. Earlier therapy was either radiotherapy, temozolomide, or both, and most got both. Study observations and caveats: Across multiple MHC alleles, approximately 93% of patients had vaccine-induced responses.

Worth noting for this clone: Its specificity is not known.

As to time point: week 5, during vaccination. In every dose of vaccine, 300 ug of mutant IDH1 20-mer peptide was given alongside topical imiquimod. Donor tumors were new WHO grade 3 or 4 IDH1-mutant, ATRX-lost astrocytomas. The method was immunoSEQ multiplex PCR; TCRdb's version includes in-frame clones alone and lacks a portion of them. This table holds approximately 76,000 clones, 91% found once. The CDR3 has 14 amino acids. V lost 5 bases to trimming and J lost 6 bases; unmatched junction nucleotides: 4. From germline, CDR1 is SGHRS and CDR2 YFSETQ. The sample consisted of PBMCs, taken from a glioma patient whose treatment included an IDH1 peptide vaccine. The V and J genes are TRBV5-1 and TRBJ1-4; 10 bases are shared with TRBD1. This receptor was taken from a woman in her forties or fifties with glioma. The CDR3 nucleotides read TGCGCCAGCAGTACCGGGACAGGGGATGAAAAACTGTTTTTT. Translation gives CASSTGTGDEKLFF.